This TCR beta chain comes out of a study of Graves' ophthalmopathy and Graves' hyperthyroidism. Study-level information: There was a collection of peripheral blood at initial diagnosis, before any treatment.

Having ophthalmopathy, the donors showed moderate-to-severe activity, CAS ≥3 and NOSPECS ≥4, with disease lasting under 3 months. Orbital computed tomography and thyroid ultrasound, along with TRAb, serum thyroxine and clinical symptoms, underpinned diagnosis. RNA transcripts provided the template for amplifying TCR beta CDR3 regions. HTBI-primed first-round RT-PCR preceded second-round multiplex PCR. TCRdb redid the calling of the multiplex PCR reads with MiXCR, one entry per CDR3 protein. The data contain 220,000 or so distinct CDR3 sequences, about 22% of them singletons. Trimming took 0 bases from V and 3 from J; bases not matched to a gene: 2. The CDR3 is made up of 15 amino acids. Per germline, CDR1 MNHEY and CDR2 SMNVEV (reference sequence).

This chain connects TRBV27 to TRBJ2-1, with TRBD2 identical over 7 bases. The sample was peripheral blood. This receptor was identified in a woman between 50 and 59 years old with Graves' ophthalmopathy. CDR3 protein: CASSLSAGNYNEQFF. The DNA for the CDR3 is TGTGCCAGCAGTTTATCAGCGGGAAACTACAATGAGCAGTTCTTC.